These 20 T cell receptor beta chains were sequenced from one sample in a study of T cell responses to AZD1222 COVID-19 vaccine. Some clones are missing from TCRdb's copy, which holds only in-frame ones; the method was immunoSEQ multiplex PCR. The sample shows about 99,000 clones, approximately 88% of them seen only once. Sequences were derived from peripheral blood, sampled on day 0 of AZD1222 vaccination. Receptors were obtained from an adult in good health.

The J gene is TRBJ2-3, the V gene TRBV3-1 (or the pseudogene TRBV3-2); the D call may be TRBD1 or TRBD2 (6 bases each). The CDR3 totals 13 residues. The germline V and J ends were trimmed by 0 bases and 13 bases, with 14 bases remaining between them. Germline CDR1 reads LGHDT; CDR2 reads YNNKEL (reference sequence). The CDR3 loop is CASSQEGAGREYF. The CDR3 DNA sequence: TGTGCCAGCAGCCAAGAGGGGGCGGGGCGCGAGTATTTT.

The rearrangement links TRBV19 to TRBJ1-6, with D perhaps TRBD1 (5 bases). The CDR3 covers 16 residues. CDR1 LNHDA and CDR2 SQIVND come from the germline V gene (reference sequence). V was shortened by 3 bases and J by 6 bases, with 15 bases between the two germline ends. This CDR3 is CASSMFGAGGNSPLHF. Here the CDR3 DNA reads TGTGCCAGTAGTATGTTCGGGGCGGGAGGTAATTCACCCCTCCACTTT.

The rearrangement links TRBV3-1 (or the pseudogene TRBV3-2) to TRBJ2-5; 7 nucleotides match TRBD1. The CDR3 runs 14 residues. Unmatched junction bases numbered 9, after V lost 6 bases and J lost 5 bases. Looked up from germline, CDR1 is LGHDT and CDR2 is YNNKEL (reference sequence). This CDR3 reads CASRFTGDTETQYF. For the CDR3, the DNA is TGTGCCAGCAGGTTCACAGGGGATACGGAGACCCAGTACTTC.

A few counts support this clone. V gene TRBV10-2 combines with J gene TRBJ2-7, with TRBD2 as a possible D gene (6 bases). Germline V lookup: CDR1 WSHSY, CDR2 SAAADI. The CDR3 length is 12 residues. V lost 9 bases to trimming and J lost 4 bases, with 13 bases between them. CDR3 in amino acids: CASGGQWYEQYF. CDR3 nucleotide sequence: TGCGCCAGTGGAGGGCAGTGGTACGAGCAGTACTTC.

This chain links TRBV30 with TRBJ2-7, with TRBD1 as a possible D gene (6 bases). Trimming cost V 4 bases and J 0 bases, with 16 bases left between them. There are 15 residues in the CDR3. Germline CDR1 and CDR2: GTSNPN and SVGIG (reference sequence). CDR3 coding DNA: TGTGCCTGGACCGAAAGGGGGTCGAGCTCCTACGAGCAGTACTTC. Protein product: CAWTERGSSSYEQYF.

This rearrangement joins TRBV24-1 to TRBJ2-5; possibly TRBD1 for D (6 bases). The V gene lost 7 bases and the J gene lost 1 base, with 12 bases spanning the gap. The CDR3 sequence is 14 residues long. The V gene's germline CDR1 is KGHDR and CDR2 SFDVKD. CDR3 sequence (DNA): TGTGCCACCAGCGGTGGGGGCCCCCAAGAGACCCAGTACTTC. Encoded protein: CATSGGGPQETQYF.

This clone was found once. The CDR3 DNA reads TGCGCCAGCAGCTTTTCCCCAAGTGGTAATTACTACGAGCAGTACTTC. This sequence encodes CASSFSPSGNYYEQYF. The chain joins TRBV5-1 to TRBJ2-7; D not certain. Germline V lookup: CDR1 SGHRS, CDR2 YFSETQ. The CDR3 runs to 16 residues. The V and J ends lost 2 bases and 3 bases respectively, with 18 bases between them.

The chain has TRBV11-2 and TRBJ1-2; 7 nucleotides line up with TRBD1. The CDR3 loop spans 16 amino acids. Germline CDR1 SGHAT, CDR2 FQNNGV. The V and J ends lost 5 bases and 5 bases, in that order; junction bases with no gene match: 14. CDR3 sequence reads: CASSPAVGGKEYGYTF. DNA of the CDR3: TGTGCCAGCAGCCCGGCGGTAGGGGGCAAGGAGTATGGCTACACCTTC.

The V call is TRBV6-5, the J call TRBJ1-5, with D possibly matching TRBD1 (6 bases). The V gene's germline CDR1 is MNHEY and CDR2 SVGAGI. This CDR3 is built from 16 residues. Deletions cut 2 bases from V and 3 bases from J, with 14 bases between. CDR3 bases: TGTGCCAGCAGTTACCAGGGGCGTCCCCCCAATCAGCCCCAGCATTTT. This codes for CASSYQGRPPNQPQHF.

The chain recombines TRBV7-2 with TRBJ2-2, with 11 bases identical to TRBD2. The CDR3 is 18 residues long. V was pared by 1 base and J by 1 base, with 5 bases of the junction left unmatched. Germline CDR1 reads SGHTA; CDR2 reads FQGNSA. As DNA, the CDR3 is TGTGCCAGCAGCTTAGTCCTAGCGGGAGGATTGAACACCGGGGAGCTGTTTTTT. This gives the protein CASSLVLAGGLNTGELFF.

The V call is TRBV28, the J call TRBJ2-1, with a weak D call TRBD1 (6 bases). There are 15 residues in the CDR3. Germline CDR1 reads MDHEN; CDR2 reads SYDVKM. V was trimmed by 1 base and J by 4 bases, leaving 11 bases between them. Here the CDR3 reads CASSLSGTLYNEQFF. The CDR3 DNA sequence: TGTGCCAGCAGTTTATCGGGGACACTTTACAATGAGCAGTTCTTC.

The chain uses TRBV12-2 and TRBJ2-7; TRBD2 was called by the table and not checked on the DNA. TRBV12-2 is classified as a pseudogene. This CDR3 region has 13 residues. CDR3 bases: TGTGCAAGTCGCCGGGGGTTCTTCTACGAGCAGTACTTC. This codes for CASRRGFFYEQYF.

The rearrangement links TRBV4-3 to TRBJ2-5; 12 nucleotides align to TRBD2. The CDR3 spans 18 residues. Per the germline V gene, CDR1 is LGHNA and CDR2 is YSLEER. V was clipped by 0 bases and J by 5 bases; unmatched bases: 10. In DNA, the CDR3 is TGCGCCAGCAGCCAAGAAAGAGGTGCTAGCGGGAGGGTCGAGACCCAGTACTTC. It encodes CASSQERGASGRVETQYF.

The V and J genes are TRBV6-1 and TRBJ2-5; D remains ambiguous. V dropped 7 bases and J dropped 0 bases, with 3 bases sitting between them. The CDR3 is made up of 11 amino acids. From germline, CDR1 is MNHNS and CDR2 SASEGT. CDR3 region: CASTNQETQYF. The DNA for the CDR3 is TGTGCCAGCACCAACCAAGAGACCCAGTACTTC.

CDR3 loop: CASSLVLAGSYEQFF. CDR3 bases: TGCGCCAGCAGCTTGGTGTTAGCGGGATCATATGAGCAGTTCTTC. The chain is built from TRBV5-1 and TRBJ2-1; TRBD2 matches at 8 bases. CDR1 SGHRS and CDR2 YFSETQ come from the germline V gene. V was pared by 0 bases and J by 8 bases, with 7 bases of the junction left unmatched. This CDR3 has 15 amino acids.

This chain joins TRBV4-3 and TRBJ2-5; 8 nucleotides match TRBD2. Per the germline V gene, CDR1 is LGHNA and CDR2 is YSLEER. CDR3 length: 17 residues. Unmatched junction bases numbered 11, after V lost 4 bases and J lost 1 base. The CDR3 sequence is CASSPNGRGGSQETQYF. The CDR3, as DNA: TGCGCCAGCAGCCCGAACGGGAGGGGAGGTTCCCAAGAGACCCAGTACTTC.

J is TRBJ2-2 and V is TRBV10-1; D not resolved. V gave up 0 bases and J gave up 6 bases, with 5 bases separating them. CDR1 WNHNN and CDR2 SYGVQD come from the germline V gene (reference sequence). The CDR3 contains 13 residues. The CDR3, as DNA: TGCGCCAGCAGTGAGTCGCTCCCCGGGGAGCTGTTTTTT. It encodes CASSESLPGELFF.

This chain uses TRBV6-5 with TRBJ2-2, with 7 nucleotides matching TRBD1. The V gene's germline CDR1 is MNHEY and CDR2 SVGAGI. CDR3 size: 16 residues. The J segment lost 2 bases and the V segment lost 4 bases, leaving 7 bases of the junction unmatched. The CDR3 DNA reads TGTGCCAGCAGTTCTCGGGACAGCAGTAACACCGGGGAGCTGTTTTTT. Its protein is CASSSRDSSNTGELFF.

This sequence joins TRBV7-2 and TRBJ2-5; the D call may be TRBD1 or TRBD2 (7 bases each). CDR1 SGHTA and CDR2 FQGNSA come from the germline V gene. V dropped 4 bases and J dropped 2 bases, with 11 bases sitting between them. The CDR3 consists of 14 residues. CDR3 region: CASSWGGQQETQYF. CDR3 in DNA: TGTGCCAGCAGCTGGGGGGGACAGCAAGAGACCCAGTACTTC.

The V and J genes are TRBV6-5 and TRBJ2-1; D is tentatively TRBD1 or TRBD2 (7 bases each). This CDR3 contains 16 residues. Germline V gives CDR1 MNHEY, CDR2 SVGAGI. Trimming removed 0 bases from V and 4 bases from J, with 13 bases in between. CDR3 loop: CASSYSAGGVYNEQFF. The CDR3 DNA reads TGTGCCAGCAGTTACTCAGCAGGGGGGGTTTACAATGAGCAGTTCTTC.